This T cell receptor beta chain is from a study of blood T cell repertoires in COVID-19 (dated by TCRdb to about 2020). A note on the overall study: Collaborator samples came from the United States, Italy and Spain and covered acute and convalescent phases of COVID-19. The material from the prospective study consisted of cDNA or gDNA derived from T cells, B-cell-depleted T cells, or PBMCs. Deeply sampled blood TCRbeta repertoires from subjects exposed to, actively infected with, or recovered from COVID-19 were included in the dataset. The repertoires were released in a freely available public database intended as a resource for research on the immune response to SARS-CoV-2. The samples were drawn from two sources: the first 160 participants of the ongoing ImmuneRACE study, and 1,000 to 1,500 subjects contributed by 6 global collaborators. Nearly every sample came with metadata listing a de-identified subject ID, COVID-19 status, age in years and sex. Where HLA class I and class II types were available, the types were taken from metadata supplied by the sample provider, not from assay-based typing.

Summary of the overall study and its limitations: The quantity of clinical and demographic metadata differed by source and by participant and was supplied without curation.

For CDR1 and CDR2, the germline V gene lists SGHTA and FQGNSA. Trimming leaves V shorter by 3 bases and J shorter by 9 bases, with the junction holding 12 bases beyond the gene matches. The CDR3, cysteine through phenylalanine, is 16 amino acids long. Kept here is only the CDR3 DNA, which spans 48 bases and is read in frame from base 1. About this clone itself: This receptor's antigen is unknown. No base qualities exist here, and no much larger clone lies one base off it.

The immunoSEQ Assay, a bias-controlled multiplex PCR, was used to amplify TCRbeta CDR3 regions from genomic DNA. As for the authors' bioinformatics: Nucleated cell counts per sample were estimated from amplification of reference gene primers within the assay. Sequence reads were collapsed and filtered to measure the absolute abundance of every unique TCRbeta CDR3 rearrangement. For each sample, productive Simpson clonality was calculated as the square root of Simpson's diversity index across productive rearrangements. The immuneACCESS repertoire file appears here via TCRdb, limited to in-frame rearrangements. These files lack a portion of the clones; in checked studies, under half of the deficit traces to unresolved V genes, and the cause of the others is not known. V and J calls and clone size follow that table, whereas D and trimming were derived from the DNA. The sample profile shows 200,000 to 250,000 clones; approximately 90% of them were found once. 1.2% of the sample is taken by the ten largest.

Participants in the prospective study were aged about 18 to 90 years, lived in approximately 26 United States geographic areas, and enrolled through a virtual design. In the prospective study, participants were assigned to cohorts based on the clinical history participants reported in a screening survey and a study questionnaire. Recovered participants in ImmuneRACE Cohort 3 were defined by two consecutive negative NP/OP PCR tests, clearance by a healthcare professional, or resolution of symptoms. In the prospective study, mobile phlebotomists collected whole blood, serum and a nasopharyngeal or oropharyngeal swab from each participant. Over a 2-month period, participants in the prospective study had the option of providing additional blood draws and questionnaires. Blood samples from the prospective study were shipped frozen or at room temperature prior to DNA extraction.

The clonotype was recovered from a man under 40 who had recovered from COVID-19. The material sequenced was PBMCs or T cells enriched from blood (not recorded which). Recombination connected TRBV7-2 to TRBJ2-1, with TRBD1 identical over 9 junction bases. The nucleotides read TGTGCCAGCAGCTTCACCGGGACAGGGCCTTTCGGTGAGCAGTTCTTC. This gives the protein CASSFTGTGPFGEQFF.